This record covers a single TCR beta chain. Its antigen remains unknown. The data were obtained in a study of identical twins. Overall study findings and caveats: Cross-sectional statistics, not tracking of the same donors, supported the conclusions.

V lost 0 bases and J 5 bases, leaving 10 bases between the germline ends. The germline V gene encodes CDR1 MNHNY and CDR2 SVGAGI (reference sequence). This CDR3 is 14 amino acids long. Using its own MiXCR run on the 5' RACE reads, TCRdb lists one record per CDR3 protein. The data contain 400,000 to 600,000 distinct CDR3 sequences, 20% to 25% of them singletons. The same sample was also studied in work on yellow fever vaccine responses in identical twins. That study reports: Reports say the vaccine T cell response in twins looked partly convergent and partly personalized.

The chain uses TRBV6-6 and TRBJ1-2; D unclear. Sample: CD4+ T cells sorted from blood. This receptor was identified in a young woman in good health. The CDR3 reads CASSYSKLKYGYTF. The CDR3 region has the DNA TGTGCCAGCAGTTACTCCAAGCTGAAGTATGGCTACACCTTC.